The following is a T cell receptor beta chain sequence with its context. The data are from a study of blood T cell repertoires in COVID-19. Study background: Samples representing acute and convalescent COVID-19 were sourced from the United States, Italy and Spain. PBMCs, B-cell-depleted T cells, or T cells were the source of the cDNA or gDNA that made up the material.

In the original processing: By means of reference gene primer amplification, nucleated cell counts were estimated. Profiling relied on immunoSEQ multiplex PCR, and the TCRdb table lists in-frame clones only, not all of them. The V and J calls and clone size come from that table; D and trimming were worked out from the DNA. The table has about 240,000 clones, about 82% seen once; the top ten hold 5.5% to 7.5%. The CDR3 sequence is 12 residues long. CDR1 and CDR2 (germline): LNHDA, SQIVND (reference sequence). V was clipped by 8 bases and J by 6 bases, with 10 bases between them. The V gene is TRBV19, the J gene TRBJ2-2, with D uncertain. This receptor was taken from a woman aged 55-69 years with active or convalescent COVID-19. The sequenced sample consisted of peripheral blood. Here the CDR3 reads CASRYLAGELFF. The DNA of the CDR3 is TGTGCCAGTCGTTATCTCGCCGGGGAGCTGTTTTTT. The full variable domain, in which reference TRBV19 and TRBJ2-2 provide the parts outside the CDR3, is DGGITQSPKYLFRKEGQNVTLSCEQNLNHDAMYWYRQDPGQGLRLIYYSQIVNDFQKGDIAEGYSVSREKKESFPLTVTSAQKNPTAFYLCASRYLAGELFFGEGSRLTVL.